This T cell receptor (beta chain) was obtained from a study of regulatory T cells in long-lasting Graves disease (dated by TCRdb to 2020 to 2023). Looking at the study overall: In the newly diagnosed Graves' disease group, patients had been taking antithyroid drugs for less than 3 months. Persistent Graves' disease patients were compared with newly diagnosed Graves' disease patients by peripheral blood TCR sequencing and RNA sequencing. The study was registered as a clinical trial and conducted in China. A total of 33 samples were covered by TCR sequencing, comprising around 13 persistent and around 20 newly diagnosed Graves' disease patients. Points the paper makes about the study in general: Persistent patients shared more public clonotypes among themselves (2,741) than newly diagnosed patients did (approximately 870). Preferential use of TRBV28, TRBJ1-2 and TRBJ2-5 was observed in persistent disease, whereas TRBV20-1 and TRBJ2-1 were favored in newly diagnosed disease. Only peripheral blood was studied, because thyroid tissue, the primary lesion, was inaccessible. Sequencing and analysis were limited to the TCR beta chain. Lower TCR Shannon entropy and fewer highly expanded clones were observed in persistent Graves' disease patients than in newly diagnosed patients, which suggested clonal expansion. The authors noted that the small sample size was a limitation that may lower accuracy.

This clonotype appeared once. Its antigen is currently not known. No base quality values were provided; no much bigger clone lies one nucleotide off. One read amounts to weak evidence. For CDR1 and CDR2, the germline V gene lists MDHEN and SYDVKM. The CDR3 spans 14 residues, from the cysteine through the phenylalanine. Only the CDR3 DNA is retained, 42 bases long and in frame from the first base. The sample's time point label is to be understood as: newly diagnosed GD, antithyroid drugs for less than 3 months. For both TCR sequencing and RNA sequencing, RNA was extracted from PBMCs in TRIzol. The diagnosis of Graves' disease followed American Thyroid Association guidelines. Patients for the study were recruited at an endocrinology department in Xi'an, China. Each patient gave about 10 milliliters of peripheral blood, collected in an EDTA anticoagulant tube. Ficoll Paque Plus density gradient separation was used to isolate PBMCs, and no further T cell sorting was done. An Agilent 2100 Bioanalyzer and agarose gel were used to check RNA quality, and a NanoDrop 2000 was used to measure RNA concentration.

Libraries were built with multiplex PCR. The sequencer listed for this sample is Illumina HiSeq 4000. TCR beta libraries were built with iRepertoire HTBI primers and Arm-PCR amplification of CDR3 regions. Gel purification was performed on PCR products prior to sequencing. Regarding the original processing steps: A total of fewer than 70 TRBV and 14 TRBJ segments were identified across samples and were used for gene usage analysis of CDR3 amino acid clonotypes. COPE and FqMerger were used to merge filtered high-quality paired reads into contigs. BLAST was used to align contigs to IMGT TRBV, TRBD and TRBJ reference genes, and CDR3 was defined according to IMGT. Any clonotype with a frequency above 0.1% was counted as a highly expanded clone. Shannon entropy was used to measure repertoire diversity, and the Gini coefficient was used to measure V-J evenness. Public clonotypes were defined as clonotypes shared by more than one individual. TCRdb passed the public sequencing reads through fastp at Q25 and MiXCR, retaining productive beta sequences. Here each entry gathers all rows of one CDR3 protein and keeps the most common genes and DNA. TCRdb, not the authors, supplied the V and J calls. This sample is represented by some 460,000 distinct CDR3 sequences; about 17% of them were singletons. Jointly, the top ten make up more than 9% of the sample.

Another study also made use of these data, one on T cells in Graves' hyperthyroidism and ophthalmopathy. The second study also describes: Graves' hyperthyroidism was defined as stable when no progression to ophthalmopathy occurred over 18 months of follow-up. Hyperthyroidism patients were aged 18 to 65 years and newly diagnosed, with disease duration of less than 2 months. Patients with uncontrolled infections, other autoimmune diseases, pregnancy or lactation were excluded. Clinical symptoms, serum thyroxine and TRAb, thyroid ultrasound, and orbital computed tomography formed the basis for the diagnoses. The first round of RT-PCR for the TCR CDR3 was performed with the HTBI primer set and the Qiagen OneStep RT-PCR kit. Most expanded thyroid clonotypes (frequency above 0.001) were also detected in blood, a finding suggesting that blood repertoires may reflect thyroid immune responses. In cross-validation, a model built on a 13 V-J signature told ophthalmopathy apart from stable hyperthyroidism with under 90% sensitivity and approximately 81% specificity, and in testing the same model reached 80%/75%. In validation, progression to ophthalmopathy was predicted by the model with 70.59% sensitivity and around 75% specificity, a median of roughly 6 months before onset. TCR V-J signatures able to tell the groups apart were searched for in a discovery cohort of 95 or so patients, of whom roughly 42 had Graves' ophthalmopathy and some 60 had stable Graves' hyperthyroidism. Prospective prediction of ophthalmopathy was tested in an independent validation cohort consisting of fewer than 20 hyperthyroidism patients and about 17 patients who later progressed to ophthalmopathy. The approximately 90 discovery patients were divided at random into training and test sets in a 7:3 ratio. Thyroid tissue and blood T-cell repertoires from six Graves' hyperthyroidism patients were also compared in the study. After blood sampling, hyperthyroidism patients were treated with methimazole at a starting dose of 30 mg daily, and ophthalmopathy patients were treated with high-dose intravenous methylprednisolone. A second multiplex PCR round built the libraries, followed by size selection and purification. The libraries were sequenced on an Illumina HiSeq2000 using paired-end 100 bp reads. Raw data were processed with SOAPnuke, discarding reads with adapters, uncalled bases, mean Phred below 15, or no exact constant-primer or identifier match. COPE v1.2.5 was used to merge the high-quality paired reads, and each unique nucleotide sequence was defined as a clonotype. Clonotypes were aligned to IMGT TRBV, TRBD and TRBJ reference segments using MiTCR v1.1. Only V-J combinations with frequency above 0.0001, covering about 99% of repertoires, were analysed. A TCS score was defined as the ratio between F50 (clonal expansion) and ExV (chaos), using BLOSUM62-based TCRdist between CDR3 peptides within each V-J. Welch's t-statistics and random forest reduced 500 to 650 V-J features to roughly 13, which were used in a naive Bayes classifier (R e1071). Sample size was not statistically predetermined, and blinding of investigators to group allocation was not performed. The paper reports TCR Vbeta CDR3 sequencing of more than 120 peripheral blood samples: approximately 41 ophthalmopathy, roughly 80 hyperthyroidism and approximately 17 progressor patients.

Here the chain combines TRBV28 and TRBJ2-3; 9 central nucleotides agree with TRBD1. The DNA matches TRBJ2-5 better at its end, which makes the J call doubtful. The sequence was obtained from a man aged 40-49 years with Graves disease. Donor details come from another sample of the same person, matched by shared clones. The input for sequencing was peripheral blood mononuclear cells (PBMCs), taken at new diagnosis, from a patient treated with antithyroid drugs. In nucleotide form, the sequence is TGTGCCAGCCTGGGACAGGGTCGGGCGGTGACCCAGTACTTC. It is translated as CASLGQGRAVTQYF.